This paragraph reports one TCR beta chain. The record originates from a study of blood T cell repertoires in COVID-19. Only in-frame clones appear in the TCRdb table, and some are missing; sequencing was by immunoSEQ multiplex PCR. The table includes around 81,000 clones, around 90% detected once. This CDR3 comprises 15 residues. The trim removed 6 bases at V and 5 bases at J, leaving 9 bases unmatched. Germline V lookup: CDR1 MNHEY, CDR2 SVGAGI. The material sequenced was peripheral blood. The receptor's source is a man aged 65-85 years with acute or convalescent COVID-19. The chain links TRBV6-5 to TRBJ2-2, with 7 bases lining up with TRBD1. The DNA of the CDR3 is TGTGCCAGCAGAACTACAGGGGTGACTACCGGGGAGCTGTTTTTT. Its protein product is CASRTTGVTTGELFF.